The 5 T cell receptor beta chains in this list originate from one sample, sequenced in a study of cytomegalovirus exposure and HLA in healthy donors (TCRdb year 2017). Library generation was performed with the immunoSEQ multiplex PCR assay. For the multiplex PCR, a mixture combining 60 forward primers for TCR Vbeta segments and 13 reverse primers for TCR Jbeta segments was used. This immuneACCESS table, as held by TCRdb, lists in-frame sequences with V and J called but not all clones. Of the missing ones, under half trace to an unresolved V gene in checked studies; the others have no known cause. Present in this sample are roughly 67,000 clones, approximately 71% of which were seen just once. Approximately 7.8% of the sample comes from the top ten. Input material: PBMCs. These receptors were taken from a man between 60 and 70 years old in good health and CMV-seropositive.

This clone was counted a few times. The chain joins TRBV7-2 to TRBJ1-1; D unresolved. The CDR3 covers 14 residues. Per germline, CDR1 SGHTA and CDR2 FQGNSA. Deletions cut 1 base from V and 4 bases from J, with 10 bases between. CDR3 sequence: CASSLVGRSTEAFF. CDR3 DNA sequence: TGTGCCAGCAGCTTAGTGGGCAGAAGCACTGAAGCTTTCTTT.

This clone qualifies as medium-sized. J is TRBJ1-6 and V is TRBV6-6; 8 bases fit TRBD1. The trim removed 6 bases at V and 7 bases at J, leaving 11 bases unmatched. There are 16 residues in the CDR3. Germline CDR1 is MNHNY and CDR2 is SVGAGI (reference sequence). CDR3 nucleotide sequence: TGTGCCAGCAGCCCGGGACAGGATGGTCCAAATTCACCCCTCCACTTT. Its protein is CASSPGQDGPNSPLHF.

V usage is TRBV7-8 and J usage is TRBJ2-1, with TRBD2 identical over 7 bases. V lost 5 bases, J lost 9 bases, and 13 bases stayed unmatched. Germline-derived CDR1 and CDR2 are SGHVS and FQNEAQ. The CDR3 contains 15 residues. CDR3 loop: CASSPGGAGKGEQFF. For the CDR3, the DNA is TGTGCCAGCAGCCCCGGGGGAGCGGGGAAGGGTGAGCAGTTCTTC.

This clone was seen just once. The chain carries TRBV5-4 and TRBJ1-5, with no clear D. V was cut by 0 bases and J by 0 bases, with 7 bases left in between. Germline CDR1 is SGHNT and CDR2 is YYREEE (reference sequence). The CDR3 has 15 residues. The CDR3 reads CASSLGGSSNQPQHF. The CDR3, as DNA: TGTGCCAGCAGCTTGGGAGGGAGTAGCAATCAGCCCCAGCATTTT.

The V gene is TRBV4-2, the J gene TRBJ1-4; D is unclear. Trimming left V 2 bases short and J 4 bases short, with 14 bases between. This CDR3 has 16 residues. CDR1 is LGHNA, CDR2 YNFKEQ, per germline. CDR3 sequence reads: CASSQHHSLYNEKLFF. The DNA of the CDR3 is TGTGCCAGCAGCCAACATCACAGTTTATATAATGAAAAACTGTTTTTT.